This TCR beta chain emerged from a study of blood T cell repertoires in COVID-19. Study-wide background: The United States, Italy and Spain supplied acute and convalescent COVID-19 samples. From T cells, B-cell-depleted T cells, or PBMCs came the material, which was cDNA or gDNA.

Germline CDR1 is SGHVS and CDR2 is FQNEAQ. V shed 2 bases and J shed 4 bases, with 17 bases lying between them. There are 16 residues in the CDR3. Generated by immunoSEQ multiplex PCR, the TCRdb table keeps only in-frame clones and is missing some. There are about 200,000 clones in the sample; more than 75% occur only once, and 8% to 10% lies in the top ten. Patients from Seattle were sampled longitudinally, starting during active infection. The specimen was peripheral blood. The chain joins TRBV7-8 to TRBJ1-2, with no clear D. This TCR was recovered from a woman of 80 years or more with COVID-19, enrolled during active disease. CDR3 amino acids: CASSLTAGSFSYGYTF. For the CDR3, the DNA is TGTGCCAGCAGCTTAACCGCGGGCTCCTTCTCCTATGGCTACACCTTC.